Listed below are T cell receptor beta chains from one sample, sequenced in a study of T cells in localized non-small cell lung cancer. The method was immunoSEQ multiplex PCR; TCRdb's version includes in-frame clones alone and lacks a portion of them. The data contain fewer than 100,000 clones, roughly 89% of them singletons. Sequenced here: peripheral blood, sampled before any cancer treatment. Receptor source: a man between 35 and 75 years old with stage I squamous cell lung carcinoma. CDR3s include the opening cysteine and the closing phenylalanine or tryptophan. D genes are given only for firm matches. Only some rows state a clone size, as once, few, many or a class for expanded clones.

d_call clone_size j_call v_call cdr3_nt cdr3_aa
NA NA TRBJ2-7 TRBV5-1 TGCGCCAGCAGCTTGGCCATTAGGACACTCGACGCTGCCTACGAGCAGTACTTC CASSLAIRTLDAAYEQYF
NA NA TRBJ2-2 TRBV6-6 TGTGCCAGCAGTTACGCCACAGGGTATGGCGGGGAGCTGTTTTTT CASSYATGYGGELFF
NA once TRBJ2-5 TRBV4-3 TGCGCCAGCAGCCAAGATGGGCAGGGGCAAGAGACCCAGTACTTC CASSQDGQGQETQYF
TRBD1 once TRBJ1-2 TRBV19 TGTGCCAGTAGTATCGGGGACAGGGTCTATGGCTACACCTTC CASSIGDRVYGYTF
NA NA TRBJ1-2 TRBV5-4 TGTGCCAGCAGCTTGGGGGAGTCCTATGGCTACACCTTC CASSLGESYGYTF
TRBD2 NA TRBJ2-7 TRBV7-6 TGTGCCAGCAGCTTAGCGGGAGGGGCGAGCTACGAGCAGTACTTC CASSLAGGASYEQYF
TRBD1 NA TRBJ1-4 TRBV10-3 TGTGCCATCAGTGAAGCAGGGGGCTTGGCCGAAAAACTGTTTTTT CAISEAGGLAEKLFF
TRBD1 NA TRBJ2-2 TRBV18 TGTGCCAGCTCACCACCAGGGACAGGGGTGGTCGCCGGGGAGCTGTTTTTT CASSPPGTGVVAGELFF
NA NA TRBJ2-1 TRBV6-5 TGTGCCAGCAGTCCGATGACAGCCTACAATGAGCAGTTCTTC CASSPMTAYNEQFF
NA NA TRBJ1-1 TRBV5-1 TGCGCCAGCAGCCGTACTGGGAATATCAAGGACACTGAAGCTTTCTTT CASSRTGNIKDTEAFF
NA NA TRBJ2-5 TRBV5-1 TGCGCCAGCAGCCGACAGGGAGGGGAGACCCAGTACTTC CASSRQGGETQYF